This is a list of T cell receptor beta chains from one sample in a study of T cells in Graves' hyperthyroidism and ophthalmopathy. TCRdb independently ran MiXCR on the multiplex PCR reads; one entry per CDR3 protein. Seen here are about 400,000 distinct CDR3 sequences, 25% observed once, and the top ten hold roughly 70%. Sequencing used blood. The receptor set was obtained from a middle-aged man with Graves' hyperthyroidism. CDR3s include the opening cysteine and the closing phenylalanine or tryptophan. The D gene is left open where the match is weak. Clone size is not always given. Where it is, it says once, few, many or a class for expanded clones.

CDR3,DNA,J,D,size,V
CASGLLTGIHEQYF,TGTGCTAGTGGTTTGCTAACAGGGATCCACGAGCAGTACTTC,TRBJ2-7,.,many,TRBV12-5
CASSARLGDGAQYF,TGTGCCAGTAGTGCCCGACTTGGCGACGGGGCCCAGTACTTC,TRBJ2-5,.,.,TRBV19
CASSLSGERYEQYF,TGTGCCAGCAGCTTGAGCGGGGAGCGGTACGAGCAGTACTTC,TRBJ2-7,TRBD2,many,TRBV7-2
CSTRQDMNTEAFF,TGCAGCACACGACAGGACATGAACACTGAAGCTTTCTTT,TRBJ1-1,.,many,TRBV29-1
CSARGHQQSGREQYF,TGCAGTGCTAGGGGTCACCAACAATCGGGGCGCGAGCAGTACTTC,TRBJ2-7,.,.,TRBV20-1
CASSHVLGYETQYF,TGTGCCAGCAGCCATGTGTTGGGCTACGAGACCCAGTACTTC,TRBJ2-5,.,.,TRBV11-2
CASSTAPGNQPQHF,TGTGCCAGTTCGACAGCTCCGGGCAATCAGCCCCAGCATTTT,TRBJ1-5,.,.,TRBV19
CASSSLTSGQETQYF,TGTGCCAGCAGCTCGCTGACTAGCGGTCAAGAGACCCAGTACTTC,TRBJ2-5,TRBD2,many,TRBV11-2
CASSSRTGGNNEQFF,TGTGCCAGCAGCTCCCGGACAGGGGGAAACAATGAGCAGTTCTTC,TRBJ2-1,TRBD1,few,TRBV11-2
CSASSGFPTGEQYF,TGCAGTGCTAGTAGCGGTTTTCCGACCGGCGAGCAGTACTTC,TRBJ2-7,.,many,TRBV20-1
CASSFVRTSGADYEQYF,TGTGCCAGCAGTTTCGTTAGGACTAGCGGGGCCGACTACGAGCAGTACTTC,TRBJ2-7,TRBD2,few,TRBV28
CAMKGGSGDNEQFF,TGTGCCATGAAAGGCGGTAGCGGGGACAATGAGCAGTTCTTC,TRBJ2-1,TRBD2,.,TRBV10-3
CASSPGAKNIQYF,TGTGCCAGCAGTCCCGGAGCCAAAAACATTCAGTACTTC,TRBJ2-4,.,many,TRBV28
CASSADSQETQYF,TGTGCCAGCAGTGCAGACAGCCAAGAGACCCAGTACTTC,TRBJ2-5,.,many,TRBV2
CASRSDSWNTEAFF,TGTGCCAGCAGATCGGACAGCTGGAACACTGAAGCTTTCTTT,TRBJ1-1,.,.,TRBV6-4
CASSSSVGSGNTIYF,TGTGCCAGCAGCTCCAGTGTGGGTTCTGGAAACACCATATATTTT,TRBJ1-3,.,few,TRBV7-2
CASSQGQGPTGANVLTF,TGTGCCAGCAGCCAAGGACAGGGTCCCACTGGGGCCAACGTCCTGACTTTC,TRBJ2-6,TRBD1,few,TRBV7-2
CASSFAGFYNEQFF,TGTGCCAGCAGTTTTGCGGGATTTTACAATGAGCAGTTCTTC,TRBJ2-1,.,many,TRBV28
CASSETRQGNQPQHF,TGCGCCAGCAGTGAGACCCGACAGGGCAATCAGCCCCAGCATTTT,TRBJ1-5,.,.,TRBV10-1
CASRGGVGWTGELFF,TGTGCCAGCAGAGGGGGCGTGGGGTGGACCGGGGAGCTGTTTTTT,TRBJ2-2,TRBD1,.,TRBV5-6
CAWTTGQGADEQYF,TGTGCCTGGACGACAGGACAGGGGGCGGACGAGCAGTACTTC,TRBJ2-7,TRBD1,.,TRBV30
CASSFTGGDYGYTF,TGTGCCAGCAGCTTCACAGGGGGCGACTATGGCTACACCTTC,TRBJ1-2,TRBD1,many,TRBV5-8
CASSVPGSNYGYTF,TGTGCCAGCAGTGTCCCCGGATCTAACTATGGCTACACCTTC,TRBJ1-2,.,many,TRBV2
CASRVQGNSYEQYF,TGTGCCAGCAGGGTACAGGGAAACTCCTACGAGCAGTACTTC,TRBJ2-7,.,many,TRBV28
CASSYTLGTVGEKLFF,TGTGCCAGCAGTTACACGCTGGGGACAGTCGGAGAAAAACTGTTTTTT,TRBJ1-4,TRBD1,.,TRBV6-6
CASSSPGKGYTF,TGTGCCAGCAGCTCCCCGGGGAAGGGCTACACCTTC,TRBJ1-2,.,few,TRBV13
CASSPREGGKAEAFF,TGTGCCAGCAGTCCCAGGGAGGGAGGAAAGGCTGAAGCTTTCTTT,TRBJ1-1,.,many,TRBV28
CASSFSGNSRNEQFF,TGTGCCAGCAGCTTTAGCGGGAATTCGAGGAATGAGCAGTTCTTC,TRBJ2-1,TRBD2,many,TRBV11-2
CASSLSANTEAFF,TGTGCCAGCAGCTTATCTGCTAACACTGAAGCTTTCTTT,TRBJ1-1,.,many,TRBV5-1
CASSHADSAGVDSEQFF,TGTGCCAGCAGCCACGCCGACTCAGCGGGAGTGGATAGTGAGCAGTTCTTC,TRBJ2-1,TRBD2,.,TRBV4-2
CASKSQGADGYTF,TGTGCCAGCAAGTCGCAGGGGGCGGATGGCTACACCTTC,TRBJ1-2,TRBD1,few,TRBV13
CASSDMALDSGANVLTF,TGTGCCAGCAGTGACATGGCCCTGGATTCTGGGGCCAACGTCCTGACTTTC,TRBJ2-6,.,few,TRBV2
CATSRDSASYNEQFF,TGTGCCACCAGCAGAGATAGCGCCTCCTACAATGAGCAGTTCTTC,TRBJ2-1,.,few,TRBV15
CASRGFYEQYF,TGCGCCAGCCGCGGGTTCTACGAGCAGTACTTC,TRBJ2-7,.,.,TRBV4-1
CASSQVGTEAFF,TGTGCCAGCAGCCAAGTGGGTACTGAAGCTTTCTTT,TRBJ1-1,.,many,TRBV3-1
CASQKSWQGSSYEQYF,TGTGCCAGCCAAAAATCTTGGCAGGGAAGCTCCTACGAGCAGTACTTC,TRBJ2-7,.,few,TRBV7-9
CASSQVFTGGPLNTQYF,TGCGCCAGCAGCCAAGTTTTTACGGGAGGGCCATTGAATACGCAGTATTTT,TRBJ2-3,TRBD2,.,TRBV4-1
CAISGAGGDEQYF,TGTGCCATCAGTGGGGCAGGGGGCGACGAGCAGTACTTC,TRBJ2-7,TRBD1,few,TRBV10-3
CASSPRTSGKGSDTQYF,TGTGCCAGCTCACCGCGGACTAGCGGGAAAGGTTCAGATACGCAGTATTTT,TRBJ2-3,TRBD2,few,TRBV18
CASRRQANEKLFF,TGTGCCAGCAGGAGACAGGCTAATGAAAAACTGTTTTTT,TRBJ1-4,.,few,TRBV28
CASRASGLAGGDTQYF,TGTGCCAGCAGAGCCTCGGGACTAGCGGGAGGAGATACGCAGTATTTT,TRBJ2-3,TRBD2,.,TRBV12-3/TRBV12-4
CASSQNSDETQYF,TGTGCCAGCAGCCAAAACAGCGACGAGACCCAGTACTTC,TRBJ2-5,.,many,TRBV3-1
CASGQTPYGYTF,TGTGCCAGCGGCCAAACCCCCTATGGCTACACCTTC,TRBJ1-2,.,.,TRBV3-1
CASSFVLREGRSEQYF,TGTGCCAGCAGCTTTGTTTTGCGGGAGGGTCGAAGCGAGCAGTACTTC,TRBJ2-7,TRBD2,many,TRBV7-9
CASSQDPAGRVFKGTDTQYF,TGTGCCAGCAGCCAAGATCCAGCGGGCCGGGTATTTAAGGGCACAGATACGCAGTATTTT,TRBJ2-3,.,once,TRBV4-2
CASSHVGQETQYF,TGTGCCAGCAGCCACGTGGGGCAAGAGACCCAGTACTTC,TRBJ2-5,.,many,TRBV11-2
CSVVWAYNEQLF,TGCAGCGTTGTTTGGGCCTACAATGAGCAGCTCTTC,TRBJ2-1,.,.,TRBV29-1
CATGQGARNEQFF,TGTGCCACCGGACAGGGGGCTCGGAATGAGCAGTTCTTC,TRBJ2-1,TRBD1,many,TRBV28
CASSTPLAGRTYEQYF,TGTGCCAGCAGTACCCCACTAGCGGGAAGAACCTACGAGCAGTACTTC,TRBJ2-7,TRBD2,many,TRBV6-1
CASSQDYSSSTYQETQYF,TGTGCCAGCAGCCAAGATTATAGCAGTTCGACGTACCAAGAGACCCAGTACTTC,TRBJ2-5,.,few,TRBV3-1
CASSFGGSLPNEQFF,TGTGCCAGCAGTTTTGGCGGTTCTCTGCCCAATGAGCAGTTCTTC,TRBJ2-1,.,few,TRBV12-3/TRBV12-4
CASSHSAGRDEQFF,TGTGCCAGCAGTCACTCGGCGGGAAGGGATGAGCAGTTCTTC,TRBJ2-1,.,.,TRBV28
CASSGRGQGSYEQYF,TGCGCCAGCAGCGGAAGGGGACAGGGCTCCTACGAGCAGTACTTC,TRBJ2-7,TRBD1,few,TRBV5-1
CASSLGTGGKFEQFF,TGTGCCAGCAGCCTCGGGACAGGGGGCAAGTTTGAGCAGTTCTTC,TRBJ2-1,TRBD1,few,TRBV7-9